Following are 17 T cell receptor beta chains from one sample sequenced in a study of blood T cells in healthy people across ages. The use of a sample-barcoded 5' primer and a J-beta primer mix characterized a second PCR of roughly 6 to 11 cycles. TCRdb recomputed calls from the 5' RACE reads with MiXCR, one row per CDR3 protein. The sample holds roughly 800,000 distinct CDR3 sequences, 20% to 25% seen once. This sample was also put to use in a study of T cells of mothers and their children.

The sample taken for sequencing was blood. The source of these receptors is a boy between 10 and 17 years old in good health.

V gene TRBV29-1 combines with J gene TRBJ2-1, with D possibly matching TRBD2 (6 bases). CDR1 SQVTM and CDR2 ANQGSEA come from the germline V gene. There are 15 residues in the CDR3. The V end lost 1 base, the J end lost 8 bases, and 18 bases lay between the germline ends. In nucleotides, the CDR3 is TGCAGCGTTGAAGGTAGGCGGGGAAATGGAGATGAGCAGTTCTTC. This translates into CSVEGRRGNGDEQFF.

This clonotype was found a few times. The genes are TRBV11-2 and TRBJ1-1; D gene ambiguous. CDR3 length equals 14 residues. Per the germline V gene, CDR1 is SGHAT and CDR2 is FQNNGV. The V end lost 0 bases, the J end lost 8 bases, and 13 bases lay between the germline ends. CDR3 protein: CASSLDPGSTEAFF. Here the CDR3 DNA reads TGTGCCAGCAGCTTAGATCCCGGATCAACAGAAGCTTTCTTT.

This clonotype appeared a few times. This chain joins TRBV27 and TRBJ2-1, with 7 positions matching TRBD2. Germline-derived CDR1 and CDR2 are MNHEY and SMNVEV (reference sequence). V was pared by 5 bases and J by 7 bases, with 8 bases of the junction left unmatched. The CDR3 length is 14 residues. The CDR3 loop reads CASSHSRGGNEQFF. CDR3 bases: TGTGCCAGCAGTCATAGTCGGGGAGGGAATGAGCAGTTCTTC.

The chain combines TRBV20-1 with TRBJ2-1; D may be TRBD1 or TRBD2 (7 bases each). The V gene's germline CDR1 is DFQATT and CDR2 SNEGSKA (reference sequence). This CDR3 is built from 17 residues. The V gene lost 5 bases and the J gene lost 4 bases, with 24 bases spanning the gap. CDR3 DNA sequence: TGCAGTGCTTTTCAGGGGGGGGCGGCTAGCGTTTACAATGAGCAGTTCTTC. This translates into CSAFQGGAASVYNEQFF.

This clonotype was counted a few times. This chain uses TRBV9 with TRBJ2-5; 10 nucleotides line up with TRBD1. The CDR3 totals 18 residues. V lost 0 bases and J lost 2; bases outside the gene matches: 10. The V gene's germline CDR1 is SGDLS and CDR2 YYNGEE. The CDR3 spells CASSVGTIGTGAQETQYF. Here the CDR3 DNA reads TGTGCCAGCAGCGTAGGGACTATCGGGACAGGGGCTCAAGAGACCCAGTACTTC.

This clonotype was seen more than once but under ten times. The chain combines TRBV29-1 with TRBJ2-5; TRBD1 might be the D (6 bases). The end of the DNA aligns better with TRBJ2-1, so the J call may be wrong. The CDR3 runs 12 residues. The V gene's germline CDR1 is SQVTM and CDR2 ANQGSEA. In DNA form, the CDR3 reads TGCAGCGTAAGGACAGAAACGGCTGAGCAGTTCTTC. This codes for CSVRTETAEQFF.

This clonotype was observed a few times. J is TRBJ2-5 and V is TRBV7-3; maybe TRBD2 (6 bases). The DNA end is more similar to TRBJ2-1, so the J call may be wrong. The CDR3 totals 15 residues. CDR1 and CDR2 from the germline V gene are SGHTA and FQGTGA. The CDR3 region has the DNA TGTGCCAGCAGCCGTGATTCGGGACTCTTTAATGAGCAGTTCTTC. Protein sequence: CASSRDSGLFNEQFF.

This clonotype showed up just a few times. The CDR3 loop is CASSVRDRGRDEQFF. In DNA, the CDR3 is TGTGCCAGCAGCGTCCGGGACAGGGGGCGTGATGAGCAGTTCTTC. V is TRBV9 and J is TRBJ2-5, with 12 bases lining up with TRBD1. The J call is doubtful: the DNA matches TRBJ2-1 better. The CDR3 extends over 15 amino acids. Germline V lookup: CDR1 SGDLS, CDR2 YYNGEE.

This clonotype was detected a few times. One end of the junction varies from germline; a read error may be responsible. The chain combines TRBV7-3 with TRBJ2-7; D is unresolved. The CDR3 length is 15 residues. Germline values: CDR1 SGHTA, CDR2 FQGTGA. The DNA for the CDR3 is TGTGCCAGCAGCTTAGAGGAAGGTAGCTCCTGCGAGCAGTACTTC. Translated: CASSLEEGSSCEQYF.

This rearrangement joins TRBV20-1 to TRBJ2-3; D is ambiguous. CDR1 is DFQATT and CDR2 is SNEGSKA in the germline V gene (reference sequence). This CDR3 contains 18 residues. The V end was cut by 0 bases, the J end by 0 bases, with 19 bases between. CDR3 protein: CSARDLSPTRPSTDTQYF. CDR3 nucleotide sequence: TGCAGTGCTAGAGATCTCAGTCCTACCCGGCCCAGCACAGATACGCAGTATTTT.

V gene TRBV29-1 combines with J gene TRBJ2-1; possible D gene TRBD1, 7 bases. The CDR3 covers 15 residues. The V gene lost 5 bases and the J gene lost 8 bases, with 22 bases spanning the gap. Germline CDR1 reads SQVTM; CDR2 reads ANQGSEA. CDR3 sequence (DNA): TGCAGCGTTCCCTCAGGTGGAGGGGGCAGCGATGAGCAGTTCTTC. Its protein is CSVPSGGGGSDEQFF.

The V call is TRBV3-1, the J call TRBJ1-1, with no clear D. The CDR3 is 14 amino acids. Trimming shortened V by 0 bases and J by 1 base, and 6 bases separated the two germline ends. Germline assignment: CDR1 LGHDT and CDR2 YNNKEL (reference sequence). The CDR3 protein is CASSQEAENTEAFF. The CDR3 nucleotides are TGTGCCAGCAGCCAAGAGGCGGAGAACACTGAAGCTTTCTTT.

The chain uses TRBV2 and TRBJ1-2; 8 bases are a match to TRBD1. From germline, CDR1 is SNHLY and CDR2 FYNNEI. The V and J ends lost 4 bases and 14 bases, in that order; junction bases with no gene match: 9. There are 12 residues in the CDR3. The CDR3 loop is CASSARTGSKTF. The CDR3 region has the DNA TGTGCCAGCAGTGCCAGGACAGGGTCCAAAACCTTC.

This clonotype has more than one count but fewer than ten. The chain carries TRBV20-1 and TRBJ2-5; no clear D gene. Trimming pared 6 bases from V and 4 bases from J, leaving 15 bases between. Germline V gene sequence: CDR1 DFQATT, CDR2 SNEGSKA (reference sequence). The CDR3 loop spans 13 amino acids. CDR3 sequence (DNA): TGCAGTGCCCCAACGATAAGCACAGAGACCCAGTACTTC. Its translation is CSAPTISTETQYF.

This clonotype occurred a few times. The chain employs TRBV20-1 and TRBJ2-5; D is uncertain. The DNA end lines up better with TRBJ2-7; the J call may be wrong. This CDR3 is 16 amino acids long. CDR1 and CDR2 from the germline V gene are DFQATT and SNEGSKA (reference sequence). CDR3 sequence reads: CSARDSFGPRTYEQYF. The CDR3 region has the DNA TGCAGTGCTAGAGATTCGTTCGGGCCACGGACCTACGAGCAGTACTTC.

The V and J genes are TRBV6-6 and TRBJ1-3; 8 nucleotides match TRBD1. Losses at the gene ends were 5 bases for V and 4 bases for J; bases not matched to a gene: 7. Germline CDR1 reads MNHNY; CDR2 reads SVGAGI (reference sequence). The CDR3 spans 15 residues. This chain's CDR3 is CASSRQGLQGNTIYF. In nucleotides, the CDR3 is TGTGCCAGCAGTCGACAGGGGTTACAGGGAAACACCATATATTTT.

J is TRBJ2-1 and V is TRBV5-1, with D unclear. CDR1 and CDR2 (germline): SGHRS, YFSETQ. This CDR3 is 18 amino acids long. Trimming took 3 bases from V and 0 from J, leaving 19 bases between them. CDR3 sequence (DNA): TGCGCCAGCAGCTCCTGGGCCCCGACGGAGAGCTCCTACAATGAGCAGTTCTTC. This encodes CASSSWAPTESSYNEQFF. The full variable domain, completed using reference TRBV5-1 and TRBJ2-1, is KAGVTQTPRYLIKTRGQQVTLSCSPISGHRSVSWYQQTPGQGLQFLFEYFSETQRNKGNFPGRFSGRQFSNSRSEMNVSTLELGDSALYLCASSSWAPTESSYNEQFFGPGTRLTVL.